The sequence of this TCR beta chain was determined in a study of cytomegalovirus exposure and HLA in healthy donors. About this clone itself: Its target is unknown.

Germline V gives CDR1 KGHSH, CDR2 LQKENI. This CDR3 has 15 residues. V trimming: 0 bases; J trimming: 3 bases; junction bases outside the gene matches: 4. Using immunoSEQ multiplex PCR, the repertoire was profiled, and TCRdb retains in-frame clones only, with some absent. Here the sample spans about 170,000 clones, 80% to 90% being singletons. Study conclusions and caveats: The study recorded 160 or so TCR beta chains that were cytomegalovirus-associated. As was reported, the classifier diagnosed cytomegalovirus status with high specificity and sensitivity.

Sequencing used PBMCs. The sequence was collected from a woman under 30 in good health and CMV-seronegative. V is TRBV18 and J is TRBJ2-5; 7 nucleotides agree with TRBD2. The CDR3 spells CASSPPGGGKETQYF. The DNA of the CDR3 is TGTGCCAGCTCACCACCGGGCGGGGGTAAAGAGACCCAGTACTTC.